This is a list of T cell receptor beta chains from one sample in a study of blood T cell repertoires in COVID-19. The repertoire was sequenced with immunoSEQ multiplex PCR; TCRdb's copy has only in-frame clones and lacks some. The sample has some 200,000 clones; roughly 90% are singletons. Input material: PBMCs or T cells enriched from blood (not recorded which). The receptors derive from a woman aged 35 to 49 with acute COVID-19. The CDR3 runs from the conserved cysteine through the conserved F or W. The order of the fields is V gene, J gene, CDR3 protein.

v_call: TRBV27
j_call: TRBJ1-1
cdr3_aa: CASSTPLRDRLSEAFF

v_call: TRBV6-5
j_call: TRBJ1-4
cdr3_aa: CASNLQGAVNEKLFF

v_call: TRBV6-4
j_call: TRBJ2-1
cdr3_aa: CASSETGENNEQFF

v_call: TRBV24-1
j_call: TRBJ2-1
cdr3_aa: CATSDAGTGGYNEQFF

v_call: TRBV5-1
j_call: TRBJ1-2
cdr3_aa: CASSLSGHDGYTF

v_call: TRBV3-1/TRBV3-2
j_call: TRBJ1-1
cdr3_aa: CASSQVQGFEAFF

v_call: TRBV19
j_call: TRBJ1-1
cdr3_aa: CASSWPNTEAFF

v_call: TRBV7-9
j_call: TRBJ1-2
cdr3_aa: CASSLAQVEAGYTF

v_call: TRBV10-3
j_call: TRBJ2-1
cdr3_aa: CAISGPDSPYNEQFF

v_call: TRBV3-1/TRBV3-2
j_call: TRBJ1-2
cdr3_aa: CASSQGSRSGDMRYTF

v_call: TRBV7-8
j_call: TRBJ1-6
cdr3_aa: CASSLAGTGSNSPLHF

v_call: TRBV9
j_call: TRBJ1-6
cdr3_aa: CASGGSGSNSPLHF

v_call: TRBV2
j_call: TRBJ1-2
cdr3_aa: CASSEFWATYGYTF

v_call: TRBV7-9
j_call: TRBJ2-1
cdr3_aa: CASSPPGSQDHNEQFF

v_call: TRBV9
j_call: TRBJ1-2
cdr3_aa: CASSVDTRGYTF

v_call: TRBV7-3
j_call: TRBJ2-7
cdr3_aa: CASSLMGTVSYEQYF

v_call: TRBV19
j_call: TRBJ1-6
cdr3_aa: CASRKEGTVNSPLHF

v_call: TRBV6-5
j_call: TRBJ1-1
cdr3_aa: CASRWTRGLGTEAFF

v_call: TRBV29-1
j_call: TRBJ2-1
cdr3_aa: CSVEDRQGYEQFF

v_call: TRBV18
j_call: TRBJ1-4
cdr3_aa: CASSPGAKNEKLFF

v_call: TRBV5-1
j_call: TRBJ1-4
cdr3_aa: CASRLTAGGSEKLFF

v_call: TRBV5-6
j_call: TRBJ1-2
cdr3_aa: CASSLAFVWRGQGYTF

v_call: TRBV9
j_call: TRBJ1-1
cdr3_aa: CASSYGQGARNTEAFF

v_call: TRBV2
j_call: TRBJ1-4
cdr3_aa: CASSERETTNEKLFF

v_call: TRBV24-1
j_call: TRBJ1-3
cdr3_aa: CATSDSGGQSGNTIYF

v_call: TRBV7-9
j_call: TRBJ1-1
cdr3_aa: CASSGREATTEAFF

v_call: TRBV18
j_call: TRBJ2-7
cdr3_aa: CASSPGHLSEQYF

v_call: TRBV3-1/TRBV3-2
j_call: TRBJ2-6
cdr3_aa: CASSPTPGKAGANVLTF

v_call: TRBV7-2
j_call: TRBJ2-5
cdr3_aa: CASSLRVQETQYF

v_call: TRBV27
j_call: TRBJ2-1
cdr3_aa: CASSLSVSGGAYNEQFF

v_call: TRBV4-1
j_call: TRBJ1-5
cdr3_aa: CASSQGTVSNQPQHF